This entry describes one T cell receptor beta chain. This clonotype was counted a few times. Which antigen it targets is not known. No base-level quality is on record; no much larger clone is a single base apart. Library prep was done by 5' RACE. The data were produced on an Illumina HiSeq 2500. The second PCR ran for about 6 to 11 cycles and used a J-beta primer mix along with a sample-barcoded 5' primer. A unique molecular identifier was introduced onto each TCR beta cDNA molecule by a template-switch 5' adaptor carrying 12 random nucleotides. At least 3 million CDR3-containing paired-end reads were obtained from each sample. First-strand cDNA was synthesized from all RNA with the Mint cDNA synthesis kit, primed by a TRBC-specific oligonucleotide. After uracil-DNA glycosylase treatment, a first 18-cycle PCR used universal primers M1SS and BC2_uni_R on all cDNA. The authors' analysis ran thus. For normalization, 1 million high-quality reads, each with a distinct molecular identifier, were randomly selected from each sample. Reads with shared molecular identifiers were discarded instead of being binned into consensus sequences. MiTCR, with a Q25 quality threshold and the strictest error-elimination algorithm, was used for CDR3 identification, clonotype clustering and error correction. A nonparametric unseen species model with Euler transformation was used to estimate a lower bound on total TCR beta diversity. TCRdb passed the public sequencing reads through fastp at Q25 and MiXCR, retaining productive beta sequences. Every CDR3 protein is listed once, alongside the most common genes and DNA of its rows. None of the V and J calls come from the authors' own analysis; TCRdb made them. In this sample the table shows about 1,800,000 distinct CDR3 sequences, approximately 30% of which occur a single time. 6.5% to 8.5% of the sample is taken by the ten largest.

The record originates from a study of blood T cells in healthy people across ages (dated by TCRdb to 2013 to 2016). In the study overall: In model experiments, template switching captured roughly one uniquely barcoded TCR beta cDNA molecule for every two T cells. Age-related changes in TCR beta repertoire diversity were measured in the study by deep sequencing normalized with unique cDNA molecular identifiers. Four age groups were formed from the donors: young (average roughly 15 years), middle-aged (roughly 38), aged (approximately 60) and long-lived (82). Donors of different ages were randomly distributed across sequencing lanes to avoid experimental bias. The study analyzed two additional independent replicas of 1 million unique cDNA reads from the same blood draw for two donors, one aged 18 to 30 and one aged 80 or older. Paper-wide results and their limitations: Observed TCR beta diversity per million T cells fell roughly linearly with age, and a significant reduction was already apparent by age approximately 40. The percentage of naive T cells measured by flow cytometry correlated strongly with observed TCR beta diversity. The long-lived group showed more naive CD4+ T cells, fewer expanded clones and increased TCR diversity than the aged group, suggesting age selection. Bulk unsorted PBMC profiling prevented conclusive comparison of naive and antigen-experienced compartments. Because donor CMV infection status was unknown, age-related changes in expanded clonotypes were potentially confounded. Estimates of total diversity from one million sequenced T cells were regarded as lower bounds and underestimates.

The cysteine opens and the phenylalanine closes a CDR3 of 15 amino acids. The DNA shown is the 45-base CDR3, in frame from base 1. CDR1 and CDR2, per the germline V gene, are SGHRS and YFSETQ. Cut back by 3 bases and 1 base, the V and J ends lie 14 bases apart. The 40 or so donors, aged roughly 6 to 100 years, were systemically healthy Caucasian individuals from Russia. Each donor gave roughly 9.5 milliliters of peripheral blood, collected into EDTA-treated Vacutainer tubes. Ficoll-Paque density-gradient centrifugation was used to isolate PBMCs, with at least 7 million obtained per sample. Total RNA, at least 6 micrograms per sample, was extracted from PBMCs with Trizol reagent. The percentages of naive CD45RAhigh/CD27high T cells were determined by flow cytometry on a PBMC aliquot from every donor.

This TCR was recovered from a woman younger than 45 in good health. Material: blood. In this chain, TRBV5-1 is recombined with TRBJ2-7, with the D gene tentatively TRBD1 or TRBD2, based on 5 matching bases in each. At the DNA level, the sequence is TGCGCCAGCAGCTCGGGACCGACCAATTCCTACGAGCAGTACTTC. This encodes CASSSGPTNSYEQYF.